What follows are 11 T cell receptor beta chains derived from one specimen sequenced in a study of OX40 agonist ivuxolimab in advanced cancers. The repertoire was sequenced with immunoSEQ multiplex PCR; TCRdb's copy has only in-frame clones and lacks some. This table has 49,000 or so clones, approximately 90% appearing once. Sequencing was performed on CD4+ or CD8+ T cells sorted from blood, taken in a trial of the OX40 agonist ivuxolimab. These receptors were taken from an adult with an advanced solid tumor such as melanoma, head and neck, liver or kidney cancer.

The chain uses TRBV30 and TRBJ2-1; D gene unclear. The CDR3 is made up of 13 amino acids. Germline V CDR1 and CDR2: GTSNPN, SVGIG (reference sequence). Trimming removed 4 bases at V and 9 bases at J, with 16 bases between. The CDR3 is CAWNSRRLGEQFF. The DNA of the CDR3 is TGTGCCTGGAATAGTCGGAGACTGGGTGAGCAGTTCTTC.

The chain links TRBV27 to TRBJ2-7; 8 bases line up with TRBD1. CDR1 MNHEY and CDR2 SMNVEV come from the germline V gene (reference sequence). Trimming at V came to 5 bases and at J to 5 bases, leaving 11 bases not matched to a gene. This CDR3 is built from 15 residues. CDR3 protein: CASSPDREIDNEQYF. CDR3 nucleotides: TGTGCCAGCAGTCCGGACAGGGAGATAGACAACGAGCAGTACTTC.

The chain couples TRBV5-1 to TRBJ1-4; D gene unclear. The length of the CDR3 is 14 residues. The germline V gene encodes CDR1 SGHRS and CDR2 YFSETQ. Trimming removed 0 bases from V and 8 bases from J, with 11 bases in between. The CDR3 sequence: CASSLEARGEKLFF. CDR3 bases: TGCGCCAGCAGCTTGGAAGCAAGAGGAGAAAAACTGTTTTTT.

The chain recombines TRBV7-8 with TRBJ2-6; TRBD2 matches at 9 bases. J gave up 4 bases and V 6 bases, and 16 bases lay outside the gene matches. Germline CDR1 and CDR2: SGHVS and FQNEAQ. The CDR3 consists of 19 residues. CDR3 protein: CASSPGSGGTHLGANVLTF. The CDR3 DNA is TGTGCCAGCAGTCCCGGTAGCGGGGGCACCCACTTGGGGGCCAACGTCCTGACTTTC.

The rearrangement links TRBV6-5 to TRBJ1-4; D is undetermined. Germline V gene lookup returns CDR1 MNHEY and CDR2 SVGAGI. This CDR3 has 11 amino acids. V was clipped by 4 bases and J by 8 bases, with 5 bases between them. CDR3 residues: CASSSGEKLFF. In DNA, the CDR3 is TGTGCCAGCAGTTCCGGGGAAAAACTGTTTTTT.

The chain uses TRBV29-1 and TRBJ2-5; the D gene is possibly TRBD1 (5 bases). This CDR3 has 16 amino acids. V lost 1 base, J lost 5 bases, and 20 bases lay in between. Looked up from germline, CDR1 is SQVTM and CDR2 is ANQGSEA. For the CDR3, the DNA is TGCAGCGTTGAAGGGGGCCAAGGGGCCCCGTTGGAGACCCAGTACTTC. Protein: CSVEGGQGAPLETQYF.

The V call is TRBV28, the J call TRBJ1-4; no firm D call. V lost 1 base and J 12 bases, leaving 12 bases between the germline ends. The CDR3 totals 13 residues. Germline V lookup: CDR1 MDHEN, CDR2 SYDVKM. As DNA, the CDR3 is TGTGCCAGCAGTTTATCGTCCAGCAGACAACTGTTTTTT. As protein: CASSLSSSRQLFF.

The V and J genes are TRBV7-8 and TRBJ2-7; no clear D gene. The germline CDR1 and CDR2 sequences are SGHVS and FQNEAQ. CDR3 length equals 16 residues. Trimming shortened V by 1 base and J by 0 bases, and 13 bases separated the two germline ends. DNA of the CDR3: TGTGCCAGCAGCTTAGACGGCAGATACTTCTCCTACGAGCAGTACTTC. Translated: CASSLDGRYFSYEQYF.

This clone was detected only once. The chain uses TRBV11-3 and TRBJ2-5, with 9 bases identical to TRBD2. The junction had 9 bases not matched to a gene; V was cut back by 5 bases and J by 5 bases. The germline V gene encodes CDR1 SGHNT and CDR2 YENEEA. The CDR3 loop spans 15 amino acids. CDR3 sequence reads: CASSKMGLAGETQYF. The CDR3 nucleotides read TGTGCCAGCAGCAAAATGGGACTAGCTGGCGAGACCCAGTACTTC.

This clone has only a few counts. This sequence joins TRBV11-2 and TRBJ2-1, with 7 nucleotides matching TRBD2. The CDR3 contains 16 residues. Looked up from germline, CDR1 is SGHAT and CDR2 is FQNNGV. V dropped 1 base and J dropped 0; count of bases not matched to a gene: 3. The CDR3 is CASSLAAGNSYNEQFF. The CDR3 DNA reads TGTGCCAGCAGCTTAGCAGCGGGGAACTCCTACAATGAGCAGTTCTTC.

The chain is built from TRBV19 and TRBJ1-5; TRBD1 aligns across 7 bases. CDR3 size: 16 residues. Germline V gene sequence: CDR1 LNHDA, CDR2 SQIVND (reference sequence). J was trimmed by 1 base and V by 6 bases; bases with no gene match: 9. In nucleotides, the CDR3 is TGTGCCAGTAGGTCGGGCGGGGGACAGAGCAATCAGCCCCAGCATTTT. Residues: CASRSGGGQSNQPQHF.